A single sample is the source of the 20 T cell receptor beta chains below, sequenced in a study of regulatory T cells in long-lasting Graves disease. As to time point: newly diagnosed GD, antithyroid drugs for less than 3 months. The TCR library was made from RNA extracted from PBMCs. Libraries of TCR beta came from iRepertoire HTBI primers plus Arm-PCR of CDR3 regions. One entry per CDR3 protein, called by TCRdb with MiXCR from the multiplex PCR reads. The sample lists more than 300,000 distinct CDR3 sequences; 15% to 18% were seen once. The input for sequencing was peripheral blood mononuclear cells (PBMCs), taken at new diagnosis, from a patient treated with antithyroid drugs. These receptors were taken from a female donor with Graves disease.

This clonotype was picked up many times. This chain uses TRBV28 with TRBJ2-7; no clear D gene. The CDR3 has 15 amino acids. The V end lost 2 bases, the J end lost 2 bases, and 13 bases lay between the germline ends. Germline V gene data show CDR1 as MDHEN and CDR2 as SYDVKM. The CDR3 loop is CASSLRSGAPYEQYF. CDR3 coding DNA: TGTGCCAGCAGTTTAAGGTCAGGAGCTCCCTACGAGCAGTACTTC.

This clonotype was observed at least ten times. This rearrangement joins TRBV7-3 to TRBJ2-5, with D hard to call. Looked up from germline, CDR1 is SGHTA and CDR2 is FQGTGA. Trimming removed 2 bases from V and 7 bases from J, with 11 bases in between. The CDR3 is made up of 13 amino acids. The CDR3 sequence is CASSLRPHVTQYF. In DNA, the CDR3 is TGTGCCAGCAGCTTACGGCCTCACGTGACCCAGTACTTC.

This clonotype was picked up many times. The chain recombines TRBV12-3 or TRBV12-4 with TRBJ2-3; 8 bases are shared with TRBD2. This CDR3 is 15 amino acids long. Trimming cost V 7 bases and J 3 bases; bases outside gene matches: 9. CDR3 protein: CASKGLASLTDTQYF. In nucleotides, the CDR3 is TGTGCCAGCAAAGGACTAGCTTCTCTTACAGATACGCAGTATTTT.

In its sample, this clonotype was seen many times. The chain recombines TRBV2 with TRBJ1-1; D unclear. V was clipped by 4 bases and J by 0 bases, with 12 bases between them. Germline loops: CDR1 SNHLY, CDR2 FYNNEI. The CDR3 extends over 15 amino acids. The CDR3 DNA follows: TGTGCCAGCAGTGTTGCCCAGCTAATGAACACTGAAGCTTTCTTT. Its translation is CASSVAQLMNTEAFF.

This clonotype has only a few counts. The V gene is TRBV5-4, the J gene TRBJ2-5; D possibly corresponds to TRBD2 (6 bases). Germline CDR1 reads SGHNT; CDR2 reads YYREEE (reference sequence). Trimming pared 0 bases from V and 5 bases from J, leaving 20 bases between. This CDR3 has 17 residues. This CDR3 reads CASSLDPTSWESETQYF. CDR3 DNA sequence: TGTGCCAGCAGCTTGGATCCTACTAGCTGGGAGTCGGAGACCCAGTACTTC.

This clonotype has ten or more counts. The rearrangement joins TRBV30 to TRBJ2-1; D uncertain. V was pared by 0 bases and J by 6 bases, with 9 bases between. Germline V gene data show CDR1 as GTSNPN and CDR2 as SVGIG (reference sequence). This CDR3 has 13 amino acids. The chain's CDR3 is CAWSVLPGNEQFF. The CDR3 bases are TGTGCCTGGAGTGTACTCCCCGGCAATGAGCAGTTCTTC.

This clonotype came up many times. The chain has TRBV2 and TRBJ1-2; D gene unclear. Germline values: CDR1 SNHLY, CDR2 FYNNEI. The V end lost 2 bases, the J end lost 7 bases, and 11 bases lay between the germline ends. CDR3 size: 13 residues. CDR3 loop: CASSEQAGSGYTF. CDR3 DNA sequence: TGTGCCAGCAGTGAACAGGCAGGTAGTGGCTACACCTTC.

A few counts support this clonotype. The J gene is TRBJ2-5, the V gene TRBV7-8; 10 bases map to TRBD1. V shed 5 bases and J 5 bases; nucleotides not matched to a gene: 5. This CDR3 has 14 residues. Germline-derived CDR1 and CDR2 are SGHVS and FQNEAQ. CDR3 loop: CASSRGQGHETQYF. As DNA, the CDR3 is TGTGCCAGCAGCCGGGGACAGGGGCACGAGACCCAGTACTTC.

Only a few counts were recorded for this clonotype. The CDR3 loop is CASSVESGPTTEAFF. Here the CDR3 DNA reads TGTGCCAGCAGCGTAGAGTCGGGACCAACCACTGAAGCTTTCTTT. This chain joins TRBV9 and TRBJ1-1, with D possibly TRBD1 on 5 matching bases. The CDR3 has 15 residues. Germline CDR1 and CDR2: SGDLS and YYNGEE. V shed 0 bases and J shed 4 bases, with 13 bases lying between them.

To note about this clonotype: With a far larger clone one base away, a read error is the likely cause. The chain joins TRBV2 to TRBJ2-3, with 8 bases fitting TRBD2. CDR3 length: 16 residues. Looked up from germline, CDR1 is SNHLY and CDR2 is FYNNEI. This CDR3 reads CASSLTGSGVADTRYF. The CDR3 coding sequence is TGTGCCAGCAGTTTAACGGGTAGCGGGGTTGCAGATACGCGGTATTTT.

The chain combines TRBV5-6 with TRBJ2-2; D is uncertain. The CDR3 spans 16 residues. Germline V CDR1 and CDR2: SGHDT, YYEEEE. V was trimmed by 1 base and J by 0 bases, leaving 10 bases between them. CDR3 nucleotide sequence: TGTGCCAGCAGCTTGATGCTAGAGACGAACACCGGGGAGCTGTTTTTT. Translated, it gives CASSLMLETNTGELFF.

This clonotype was counted ten times or more. The chain joins TRBV6-1 to TRBJ2-3; D ambiguous. From germline, CDR1 is MNHNS and CDR2 SASEGT. V lost 0 bases, J lost 4 bases, and 20 bases lay in between. The CDR3 consists of 18 residues. In nucleotides, the CDR3 is TGTGCCAGCAGTGAAGCTTCGCCTTTTAAGAGTCGCTCAGATACGCAGTATTTT. This gives the protein CASSEASPFKSRSDTQYF.

This clonotype has a count of ten or more. The genes are TRBV28 and TRBJ1-1; D might be TRBD1 (6 bases). The CDR3 spans 12 residues. V shed 6 bases and J shed 4 bases, with 9 bases lying between them. The germline gives CDR1 MDHEN, CDR2 SYDVKM. As DNA, the CDR3 is TGTGCCAGCAGAAACAGGGTCACTGAAGCTTTCTTT. Its protein product is CASRNRVTEAFF.

This clonotype occurred many times. CDR3 sequence: CASSLDITDTQYF. As DNA, the CDR3 is TGTGCCAGCAGCCTGGACATTACAGATACGCAGTATTTT. This chain links TRBV7-3 with TRBJ2-3; a possible D gene is TRBD1 (5 bases). The CDR3 covers 13 residues. The germline CDR1 and CDR2 sequences are SGHTA and FQGTGA. Trimming left V 5 bases short and J 3 bases short, with 9 bases between.

This clonotype was observed at least ten times. The chain links TRBV12-3 or TRBV12-4 to TRBJ1-1; D is uncertain. Between the trimmed V and J ends, which lost 3 bases and 4 bases, there was a span of 12 bases. This CDR3 has 14 amino acids. The CDR3 loop is CASSLIAVGTEAFF. The CDR3 DNA reads TGTGCCAGCAGTTTGATCGCCGTAGGCACTGAAGCTTTCTTT.

The chain links TRBV12-3 or TRBV12-4 to TRBJ1-5; D not certain. CDR3 size: 14 residues. The V end was cut by 6 bases, the J end by 0 bases, with 9 bases between. The chain's CDR3 is CASRGGYSNQPQHF. In DNA form, the CDR3 reads TGTGCCAGCAGGGGAGGGTATAGCAATCAGCCCCAGCATTTT.

In this sample, this clonotype turned up many times. The chain employs TRBV19 and TRBJ2-2, with TRBD1 matching 8 bases. CDR3 length: 15 residues. Per the germline V gene, CDR1 is LNHDA and CDR2 is SQIVND (reference sequence). With V trimmed by 6 bases and J by 9 bases, 12 bases remained unmatched. DNA of the CDR3: TGTGCCAGTAGACCCCAGGACAGGGAAGAGCGGGAGCTGTTTTTT. This translates into CASRPQDREERELFF.

This chain links TRBV12-3 or TRBV12-4 with TRBJ2-7; 9 bases align to TRBD2. After removal of 5 bases from V and 2 bases from J, the junction contained 7 bases not matched to a gene. The CDR3 spans 15 residues. Here the CDR3 DNA reads TGTGCCAGCAGTCTGTTGTTAGCGGGGGCCTACGAGCAGTACTTC. Protein: CASSLLLAGAYEQYF.

This chain uses TRBV19 with TRBJ2-7, with D unresolved. The V end was cut by 10 bases, the J end by 7 bases, with 17 bases between. The CDR3 sequence is 12 residues long. The V gene's germline CDR1 is LNHDA and CDR2 SQIVND (reference sequence). DNA of the CDR3: TGTGCCACCTCACGGACCACTCAGGAGCAGTACTTC. It codes for CATSRTTQEQYF. The full variable domain, completed using reference TRBV19 and TRBJ2-7, is DGGITQSPKYLFRKEGQNVTLSCEQNLNHDAMYWYRQDPGQGLRLIYYSQIVNDFQKGDIAEGYSVSREKKESFPLTVTSAQKNPTAFYLCATSRTTQEQYFGPGTRLTVT.

In its sample, this clonotype was seen many times. The gene calls are TRBV4-2 and TRBJ1-1; D is unclear. V was trimmed by 5 bases and J by 0 bases, leaving 13 bases between them. Germline CDR1 reads LGHNA; CDR2 reads YNFKEQ. The CDR3 has 15 residues. The DNA of the CDR3 is TGTGCCAGCAGCGCACCTAGCAGCATGAACACTGAAGCTTTCTTT. Residues: CASSAPSSMNTEAFF.